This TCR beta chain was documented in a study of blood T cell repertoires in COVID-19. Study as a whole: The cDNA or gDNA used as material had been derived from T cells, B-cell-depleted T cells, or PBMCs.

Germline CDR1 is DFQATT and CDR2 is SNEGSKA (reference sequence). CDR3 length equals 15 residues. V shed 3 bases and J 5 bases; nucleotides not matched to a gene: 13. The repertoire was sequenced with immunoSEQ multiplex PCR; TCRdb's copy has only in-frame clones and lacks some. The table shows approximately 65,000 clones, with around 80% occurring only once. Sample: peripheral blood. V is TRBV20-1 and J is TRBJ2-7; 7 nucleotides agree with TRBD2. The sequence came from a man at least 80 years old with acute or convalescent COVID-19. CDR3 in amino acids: CSASGGEGRRHEQYF. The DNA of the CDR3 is TGCAGTGCTAGTGGGGGGGAGGGCCGGCGCCACGAGCAGTACTTC.